What follows are 17 T cell receptor beta chains derived from one specimen sequenced in a study of blood T cell repertoires in COVID-19. TCRdb keeps only in-frame clones here, not all; method: immunoSEQ multiplex PCR. Of more than 200,000 clones in the sample, about 87% are singletons; the top ten hold approximately 1.6%. Specimen: PBMCs or T cells enriched from blood (not recorded which). These receptors all stem from a woman in her 50s who had recovered from COVID-19.

The chain uses TRBV5-4 and TRBJ1-2; the match to TRBD1 covers 10 bases. Looked up from germline, CDR1 is SGHNT and CDR2 is YYREEE (reference sequence). Losses at the gene ends were 0 bases for V and 2 bases for J; bases not matched to a gene: 1. This CDR3 is 15 amino acids long. The CDR3 sequence is CASSLGQGANYGYTF. The CDR3 DNA sequence: TGTGCCAGCAGCTTGGGACAGGGGGCCAACTATGGCTACACCTTC.

The gene calls are TRBV7-2 and TRBJ2-3; 8 nucleotides agree with TRBD2. Germline V CDR1 and CDR2: SGHTA, FQGNSA. The CDR3 has 14 residues. V dropped 5 bases and J dropped 4; count of bases not matched to a gene: 5. CDR3 in amino acids: CASSPGLEADTQYF. As DNA, the CDR3 is TGTGCCAGCAGCCCGGGACTAGAGGCAGATACGCAGTATTTT.

CDR3 DNA sequence: TGCGCCAGCAGTCAATCACAGGGGGACAGGCACGTCACCTACGAGCAGTACTTC. This sequence encodes CASSQSQGDRHVTYEQYF. V is TRBV23-1 and J is TRBJ2-7; 8 bases agree with TRBD1. TRBV23-1 is known as an ORF, though its function is uncertain. The CDR3 is made up of 18 amino acids. Trimming took 0 bases from V and 2 from J; bases not matched to a gene: 12.

The chain recombines TRBV7-3 with TRBJ2-2; weak D call: TRBD1 (6 bases). Between the trimmed V and J ends, which lost 3 bases and 7 bases, there was a span of 12 bases. Germline lookup yields CDR1 SGHTA and CDR2 FQGTGA. This CDR3 contains 14 residues. The CDR3 is CASSFSGANGELFF. DNA of the CDR3: TGTGCCAGCAGCTTTTCAGGGGCCAACGGGGAGCTGTTTTTT.

The chain joins TRBV5-1 to TRBJ2-1; TRBD2 matches 9 bases. Trimming cost V 4 bases and J 6 bases; bases outside gene matches: 5. Germline V lookup: CDR1 SGHRS, CDR2 YFSETQ. CDR3 length: 14 amino acids. The CDR3 sequence: CASSPQTSGNEQFF. As DNA, the CDR3 is TGCGCCAGCAGCCCCCAGACTAGCGGCAATGAGCAGTTCTTC.

The V and J genes are TRBV12-3 or TRBV12-4 and TRBJ1-5; D remains unclear. CDR3 length equals 12 residues. Trimming took 3 bases from V and 6 from J, leaving 6 bases between them. The CDR3 DNA reads TGTGCCAGCAGTTTGAGTGGTCAGCCCCAGCATTTT. Translating gives CASSLSGQPQHF.

CDR3 DNA: TGTGCCAGCAGCTCATCAGGGGGCTACGAGCAGTACTTC. The encoded protein is CASSSSGGYEQYF. V and J are TRBV7-2 and TRBJ2-7; TRBD1 agrees at 7 bases. The germline gives CDR1 SGHTA, CDR2 FQGNSA. Germline trimming cut 4 bases from V and 3 bases from J; bases unmatched to any gene: 3. The CDR3 sequence is 13 residues long.

This chain uses TRBV28 with TRBJ2-1; 10 bases fit TRBD2. Germline CDR1 reads MDHEN; CDR2 reads SYDVKM. With 6 bases clipped from V and 7 bases from J, the junction kept 12 bases outside the gene matches. This CDR3 contains 16 residues. CDR3 loop: CASSQAGGPQVNEQFF. The CDR3 coding sequence is TGTGCCAGCAGCCAAGCGGGAGGGCCCCAGGTTAATGAGCAGTTCTTC.

The V call is TRBV28, the J call TRBJ2-7; D perhaps matches TRBD1 (7 bases). V was pared by 10 bases and J by 3 bases, with 16 bases between. Germline V CDR1 and CDR2: MDHEN, SYDVKM. The CDR3 has 13 amino acids. The CDR3 loop reads CATLRQGGYEQYF. The DNA of the CDR3 is TGTGCCACTTTACGACAGGGAGGCTACGAGCAGTACTTC.

The chain uses TRBV7-9 and TRBJ2-1; tentative D call: TRBD2 (6 bases). The V end lost 1 base, the J end lost 4 bases, and 17 bases lay between the germline ends. This CDR3 comprises 17 residues. Germline CDR1 reads SEHNR; CDR2 reads FQNEAQ (reference sequence). The DNA for the CDR3 is TGTGCCAGCAGCTTAGTATCAACGGGACTTAAATACAATGAGCAGTTCTTC. Translation: CASSLVSTGLKYNEQFF.

A few counts support this clone. This chain uses TRBV6-5 with TRBJ2-5; weak D call: TRBD1 (6 bases). Trimming removed 6 bases at V and 5 bases at J, with 13 bases between. The CDR3 has 13 amino acids. The germline gives CDR1 MNHEY, CDR2 SVGAGI. The CDR3 region is CASRRTDRETQYF. In DNA, the CDR3 is TGTGCCAGCAGACGGACAGACCGCGAGACCCAGTACTTC.

This clone was detected once. This sample also contains other DNA sequences that code for the same CDR3. The chain couples TRBV2 to TRBJ2-2; perhaps TRBD2 as D (5 bases). Germline CDR1 is SNHLY and CDR2 is FYNNEI. V lost 4 bases and J lost 0, with 6 bases in between. The CDR3 is 14 residues long. CDR3 nucleotides: TGTGCCAGCAGTGTACTAGCGAACACCGGGGAGCTGTTTTTT. Translated, it gives CASSVLANTGELFF.

This clone was counted ten times or more. This chain joins TRBV24-1 and TRBJ2-2, with a possible D match to TRBD1 (6 bases). Germline CDR1 is KGHDR and CDR2 is SFDVKD. V was cut by 5 bases and J by 3 bases, with 12 bases left in between. This CDR3 has 15 residues. CDR3 loop: CATSGPGDHTGELFF. CDR3 bases: TGTGCCACCAGTGGCCCAGGGGACCACACCGGGGAGCTGTTTTTT.

The genes are TRBV7-2 and TRBJ2-7; D perhaps matches TRBD2 (5 bases). Germline-derived CDR1 and CDR2 are SGHTA and FQGNSA. The CDR3 sequence is 15 residues long. Trimming left V 4 bases short and J 1 base short, with 14 bases between. CDR3: CASSSDSFGSYEQYF. The CDR3 DNA is TGTGCCAGCAGCTCGGACTCATTCGGGTCCTACGAGCAGTACTTC.

The chain employs TRBV28 and TRBJ2-7; 7 bases fit TRBD1. Per germline, CDR1 MDHEN and CDR2 SYDVKM. This CDR3 contains 15 residues. Losses at the gene ends were 2 bases for V and 7 bases for J; bases not matched to a gene: 11. The CDR3 sequence is CASSLPSTGRGEQYF. CDR3 in DNA: TGTGCCAGCAGTTTACCCTCGACAGGGAGAGGGGAGCAGTACTTC.

The chain joins TRBV11-3 to TRBJ2-1, with D perhaps TRBD1 (6 bases). The CDR3 spans 15 residues. Germline assignment: CDR1 SGHNT and CDR2 YENEEA. Between the trimmed V and J ends, which lost 5 bases and 1 base, there was a span of 12 bases. The CDR3 loop reads CASSPRQASYNEQFF. The CDR3 nucleotides are TGTGCCAGCAGCCCCAGACAGGCTTCCTACAATGAGCAGTTCTTC.

In nucleotides, the CDR3 is TGCGCCAGCAGCCCCTACTACGGCACGCAGGGGGGCGAGCAGCATTTT. It translates to CASSPYYGTQGGEQHF. The V and J genes are TRBV4-1 and TRBJ1-5; 7 bases map to TRBD1. CDR3 length: 16 amino acids. Trimming removed 4 bases from V and 13 bases from J; junction bases left unmatched: 19. The germline CDR1 and CDR2 sequences are MGHRA and YSYEKL.